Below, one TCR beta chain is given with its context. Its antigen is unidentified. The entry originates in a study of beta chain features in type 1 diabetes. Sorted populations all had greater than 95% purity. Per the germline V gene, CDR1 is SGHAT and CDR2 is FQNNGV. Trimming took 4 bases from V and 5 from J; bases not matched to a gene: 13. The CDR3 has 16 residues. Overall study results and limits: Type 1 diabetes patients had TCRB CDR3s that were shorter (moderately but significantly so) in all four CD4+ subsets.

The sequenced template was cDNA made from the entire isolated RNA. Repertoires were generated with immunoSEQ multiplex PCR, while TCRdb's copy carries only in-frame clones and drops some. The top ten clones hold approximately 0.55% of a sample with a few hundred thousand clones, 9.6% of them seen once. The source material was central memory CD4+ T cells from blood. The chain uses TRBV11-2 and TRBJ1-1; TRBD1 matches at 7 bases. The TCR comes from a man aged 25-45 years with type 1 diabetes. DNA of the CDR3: TGTGCCAGCAGCTCGGGACAAAGCAGGGGGTATACTGAAGCTTTCTTT. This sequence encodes CASSSGQSRGYTEAFF.